The clone carrying this TCR beta chain has just a few counts. Its antigen is as yet unknown. As for time point: baseline, week 1 (first vaccination visit). Described treatment: pre-vaccination baseline after standard-of-care therapy. The CDR3 runs 11 residues. With 4 bases clipped from V and 4 bases from J, the junction kept 1 base outside the gene matches. Germline CDR1 reads DFQATT; CDR2 reads SNEGSKA (reference sequence). The assay was immunoSEQ multiplex PCR, and TCRdb's table has in-frame clones only and misses some. Here the sample spans 85,000 to 100,000 clones, around four fifths being singletons. The data stem from a study of a mutant IDH1 vaccine in newly diagnosed glioma. Study results and limitations: Vaccine-induced responses were seen in about 95% of patients, spanning several MHC alleles.

This sequence was found in a man aged 40-49 years with glioma. Sequencing used PBMCs, obtained from a glioma patient treated with radiotherapy, temozolomide or both. This chain connects TRBV20-1 to TRBJ2-7; 7 bases match TRBD2. CDR3 sequence reads: CSAMGLYEQYF. DNA of the CDR3: TGCAGTGCTATGGGACTATACGAGCAGTACTTC.